These T cell receptor beta chains were read from a single sample in a study of regulatory T cells in long-lasting Graves disease. From the multiplex PCR reads, TCRdb called clonotypes with MiXCR, one entry per CDR3 protein. The repertoire holds a few hundred thousand distinct CDR3 sequences, around 20% seen once, with 14% in the top ten. The input for sequencing was peripheral blood mononuclear cells (PBMCs), taken at new diagnosis, from a patient treated with antithyroid drugs. These receptors were obtained from a female donor with Graves disease. The CDR3 runs from the conserved cysteine through the conserved F or W. Each record gives: clone size, D gene, V gene, J gene, CDR3 DNA, CDR3 protein. A D gene is named only where the DNA matches it firmly. Rows give clone size only sometimes, using once, few, many, or a class for an expanded clone.

many,-,TRBV6-1,TRBJ2-3,TGTGCCAGCAGTGATCTTGCGGGGAGAAACACAGATACGCAGTATTTT,CASSDLAGRNTDTQYF
many,-,TRBV5-1,TRBJ1-2,TGTGCCAGCAGCTTAGGGGCCGTCAACTATGGCTACACCTTC,CASSLGAVNYGYTF
many,-,TRBV6-1,TRBJ1-5,TGTGCCAGCACTCCCCCCAGGGATAGCAATCAGCCCCAGCATTTT,CASTPPRDSNQPQHF
few,TRBD1,TRBV25-1,TRBJ2-5,TGTGCCAGCGGTACAGGGGTGGGAAGGGAGACCCAGTACTTC,CASGTGVGRETQYF
many,-,TRBV5-1,TRBJ2-5,TGTGCCAGCAGCATACAGGGACAAGAGACCCAGTACTTC,CASSIQGQETQYF
many,-,TRBV5-5,TRBJ1-3,TGTGCCAGCAGCACCCGGGCGTCCACTGGAAACACCATATATTTT,CASSTRASTGNTIYF
-,TRBD2,TRBV11-2,TRBJ2-2,TGTGCCAGCAGCGGACTAGCGGAGCTCACCGGGGAGCTGTTTTTT,CASSGLAELTGELFF
many,TRBD2,TRBV6-2/TRBV6-3,TRBJ2-1,TGTGCCAGCAGTTACTCCCCCAAAGACCCTAGCGGGGTCTACAATGAGCAGTTCTTC,CASSYSPKDPSGVYNEQFF
many,-,TRBV5-1,TRBJ2-3,TGCGCCAGCAGCTCTGCAGGGGGGACAGATACGCAGTATTTT,CASSSAGGTDTQYF
-,TRBD1,TRBV10-3,TRBJ2-7,TGTGCCATCCGCGGGACAGGGTCGTACGAGCAGTACTTC,CAIRGTGSYEQYF
many,-,TRBV2,TRBJ1-1,TGTGCCAGCAGCAACCCGGTTTGGGGGGCCAATGAAGCTTTCTTT,CASSNPVWGANEAFF
-,TRBD2,TRBV5-6,TRBJ2-1,TGTGCCAGCAGCTGGGGACTAGCGGGTTCCTACAATGAGCAGTTCTTC,CASSWGLAGSYNEQFF
many,-,TRBV5-1,TRBJ2-1,TGCGCCAGCAGCTTAGGCCCGGGATTGAACAATGAGCAGTTCTTC,CASSLGPGLNNEQFF
-,TRBD1,TRBV7-3,TRBJ2-2,TGTGCCAGCAGCTTAACCCGCAGGGGGCGATCCGGGGAGCTGTTTTTT,CASSLTRRGRSGELFF
many,-,TRBV20-1,TRBJ2-1,TGCAGTGCTCCCTGGGGGAGACTCCGGGTAGGGGAGCAGCTCTTC,CSAPWGRLRVGEQLF
many,TRBD2,TRBV2,TRBJ2-1,TGTGCCAGCACGCCGGGACTAGCGGGAGGGTTTGAGCAGTTCTTC,CASTPGLAGGFEQFF
many,TRBD1,TRBV28,TRBJ1-4,TGTGCCAGCAGTCCGACAGGGCGGCGGGAAAAACTGTTTTTT,CASSPTGRREKLFF
-,-,TRBV6-5,TRBJ1-4,TGTGCCAGCAGTTTTCGACTGAATGAAAAACTGTTTTTT,CASSFRLNEKLFF
many,-,TRBV6-1,TRBJ1-2,TGTGCCAGCAGCTCCTTTCGGGGCAGGGAAGAGGGTGGCTACACCTTC,CASSSFRGREEGGYTF
many,TRBD1,TRBV5-1,TRBJ2-7,TGCGCCAGCAGCTTCGGACAGGAGAGGACCTACGAGCAGTACTTC,CASSFGQERTYEQYF
many,-,TRBV18,TRBJ2-3,TGTGCCAGCTCACCACAGCAGAGAGCGGAGTCGAGCACAGATACGCAGTATTTT,CASSPQQRAESSTDTQYF
medium-sized,-,TRBV7-2,TRBJ2-1,TGTGCCAGCAGCTTAGATCCGGCGCCTAGCGATGAGCAGTTCTTC,CASSLDPAPSDEQFF
many,TRBD1,TRBV5-1,TRBJ2-2,TGCGCCAGCAGCTTGACCCAGGGGGCGAATGGTGAGCTGTTTTTT,CASSLTQGANGELFF
many,TRBD2,TRBV20-1,TRBJ2-1,TGCAGTGCTAGAGAGGAAGCGGGGGCGGGGAATGAGCAGTTCTTC,CSAREEAGAGNEQFF
many,-,TRBV28,TRBJ1-5,TGTGCCAGCAGTTTAGAGGCCGGCAATCAGCCCCAGCATTTT,CASSLEAGNQPQHF
many,-,TRBV6-1,TRBJ1-1,TGTGCCAGCAATCCACGCGGGGAGCCGAACACTGAAGCTTTCTTT,CASNPRGEPNTEAFF
-,-,TRBV6-2/TRBV6-3,TRBJ1-1,TGTGCCAGCAGTTACCAGCGGGTGTTGAACACTGAAGCTTTCTTT,CASSYQRVLNTEAFF
many,TRBD1,TRBV4-1,TRBJ2-5,TGCGCCAGCAGCCAAGGGACAGGGGTAGAGACCCAGTACTTC,CASSQGTGVETQYF
many,-,TRBV5-1,TRBJ2-7,TGCGCCAGCAGCTTACTCCCTGTTGCCGAGCAGTACTTC,CASSLLPVAEQYF
many,TRBD2,TRBV6-2/TRBV6-3,TRBJ2-7,TGTGCCAGCAGGACTAGCGGGATCCCGACCTACTACGAGCAGTACTTC,CASRTSGIPTYYEQYF
few,TRBD1,TRBV29-1,TRBJ2-4,TGCAGCGTTGAATACAGGGGGCGCTTCGAAAACATTCAGTACTTC,CSVEYRGRFENIQYF
many,-,TRBV2,TRBJ1-5,TGTGCCAGCAGTGACAGGGTTAGCAATCAGCCCCAGCATTTT,CASSDRVSNQPQHF
many,TRBD2,TRBV27,TRBJ2-7,TGTGCCAGCAGGCGCTCTAGCGGTAACTACGAGCAGTACTTC,CASRRSSGNYEQYF
-,-,TRBV5-1,TRBJ2-7,TGCGCCAGCAGCTTGGCCTCGAGTGGGTCACCAAAACTCCACGAGCAGTACTTC,CASSLASSGSPKLHEQYF
-,-,TRBV28,TRBJ2-5,TGTGCCAGCAGCCCGGCCGGCGGGGTAGAGACCCAGTACTTC,CASSPAGGVETQYF
few,-,TRBV9,TRBJ2-2,TGTGCCAGCAGCGTAGGGTCACAGGGAGGAACCGGGGAGCTGTTTTTT,CASSVGSQGGTGELFF
once,TRBD1,TRBV20-1,TRBJ1-1,TGCAGTGCTAGAGGTCAGACAGGGTTCGAAGCTTTCTTT,CSARGQTGFEAFF
many,-,TRBV6-5,TRBJ2-1,TGTGCCAGCAGTTACTCCGGCGGGACCGATGAGCAGTTCTTC,CASSYSGGTDEQFF
many,-,TRBV19,TRBJ1-2,TGTGCCAGTACGTTCGGTCTCTCCGGCTACACCTTC,CASTFGLSGYTF
many,-,TRBV27,TRBJ2-5,TGTGCCAGCAGCCTTGCCAGGGGCGGCCAAGAGACCCAGTACTTC,CASSLARGGQETQYF
many,-,TRBV6-2/TRBV6-3,TRBJ2-2,TGTGCCAGCAGTTATTCGCAAGAGAACACCGGGGAGCTGTTTTTT,CASSYSQENTGELFF
many,TRBD1,TRBV2,TRBJ1-2,TGTGCCAGCAGTGACGAACTCAGGGGGGGCTACACCTTC,CASSDELRGGYTF
-,TRBD1,TRBV20-1,TRBJ2-2,TGCAGTGCTAGAGATATCAGGGGGCACACCGGGGAGCTGTTTTTT,CSARDIRGHTGELFF
many,-,TRBV5-1,TRBJ2-3,TGCGCCAGCAGCTTGGCCCGACTAGTAGCTACAGATACGCAGTATTTT,CASSLARLVATDTQYF
many,TRBD1,TRBV3-1,TRBJ1-2,TGTGCCAGCAGCCTAAGGACAGGCCAAGACCTCGGCTACACCTTC,CASSLRTGQDLGYTF
many,-,TRBV3-1,TRBJ2-1,TGTGCCAGCAGCACGACACTCGAGCAGTTCTTC,CASSTTLEQFF
many,-,TRBV6-5,TRBJ1-5,TGTGCCAGCAGTTACCGGGAGGGAAGGGCTACGGGTAATCAGCCCCAGCATTTT,CASSYREGRATGNQPQHF
many,TRBD2,TRBV20-1,TRBJ2-7,TGCAGTGCCATACTAGCGAGGAAATTCTACGAGCAGTACTTC,CSAILARKFYEQYF
-,TRBD2,TRBV29-1,TRBJ2-2,TGCAGCGTAGCAACTAGCGGGAACACCGGGGAGCTGTTTTTT,CSVATSGNTGELFF
many,-,TRBV7-2,TRBJ1-5,TGTGCCAGCAGCTTAGCGCACCAATCATATAGCAATCAGCCCCAGCATTTT,CASSLAHQSYSNQPQHF
-,TRBD1,TRBV6-1,TRBJ2-7,TGTGCCAGCAGAGAGACAGGGGGTTCCTACGAGCAGTACTTC,CASRETGGSYEQYF
many,-,TRBV2,TRBJ2-7,TGTGCCAGCAGTGACTCCGGGCGGCTTGGCGAGCAGTACTTC,CASSDSGRLGEQYF
-,TRBD1,TRBV6-1,TRBJ1-5,TGTGCCAGCAGTGAAGAGACAGGGGGAAGTCAGCCCCAGCATTTT,CASSEETGGSQPQHF
many,-,TRBV6-9,TRBJ2-7,TGTGCCAGCAGTTACCCCCTAGCAGGTACCTACGAGCAGTACTTC,CASSYPLAGTYEQYF
-,-,TRBV12-3/TRBV12-4,TRBJ1-2,TGTGCCAGCAGCCCGGACCGGGGGAGCTACACCTTC,CASSPDRGSYTF
many,-,TRBV13,TRBJ2-7,TGTGCCAGCAGCCCTGCGGGACCGAGTCTCTACGAGCAGTACTTC,CASSPAGPSLYEQYF
many,-,TRBV7-2,TRBJ2-1,TGTGCCAGCAGCTGGGGTTACAATGAGCAGTTCTTC,CASSWGYNEQFF
-,TRBD2,TRBV7-6,TRBJ2-5,TGTGCCAGCAGCCTGCTAGCGGGGGGGTCAGAGACCCAGTACTTC,CASSLLAGGSETQYF
many,-,TRBV20-1,TRBJ2-5,TGCAGTGCTAGGGGTGGAACTTTGCAAGAGACCCAGTACTTC,CSARGGTLQETQYF
many,TRBD2,TRBV7-3,TRBJ2-3,TGTGCCAGCAGCCCCGGACTAGCGGGGAAGGTAGATACGCAGTATTTT,CASSPGLAGKVDTQYF